These T cell receptor beta chains were read from a single sample in a study of blood T cell repertoires in COVID-19. Measured with immunoSEQ multiplex PCR; TCRdb has only the in-frame clones, and not every one. The repertoire includes approximately 230,000 clones, around 90% of them detected once, and roughly 14% sits in the top ten. Sequenced sample: PBMCs or T cells enriched from blood (not recorded which). All receptors derive from a woman aged 50 to 60 with acute COVID-19. CDR3s include the opening cysteine and the closing phenylalanine or tryptophan. The order of the fields is J gene, V gene, CDR3 protein.

>TRBJ2-7|TRBV13
CASSSPGTSGPISSYEQYF
>TRBJ2-3|TRBV7-6
CASSLTGAVTDTQYF
>TRBJ2-3|TRBV28
CASSFLLTRTGTDTQYF
>TRBJ2-3|TRBV25-1
CASSESTAPSDTQYF
>TRBJ1-2|TRBV24-1
CATSDGARGQGAYGYTF
>TRBJ2-3|TRBV27
CASASAGGTDTQYF
>TRBJ2-5|TRBV7-3
CASSPLPGLASQETQYF
>TRBJ1-1|TRBV9
CASSVAVNTEAFF
>TRBJ1-2|TRBV3-1/TRBV3-2
CASSQSGFGYTF
>TRBJ1-1|TRBV19
CASSTPLGQKNTEAFF
>TRBJ2-1|TRBV19
CASTAGNSYNEQFF
>TRBJ2-1|TRBV9
CASSEQGSSYNEQFF
>TRBJ2-7|TRBV15
CATSRVREKYEQYF
>TRBJ1-2|TRBV6-2/TRBV6-3
CASSLTTGPYGYTF
>TRBJ2-3|TRBV7-2
CASSSTGGRVGTDTQYF
>TRBJ2-7|TRBV28
CASMTQLAGGSEQYF